This T cell receptor beta chain emerged from a study of blood T cell repertoires in COVID-19. Profiled with immunoSEQ multiplex PCR; TCRdb holds only in-frame clones, not every one. The sample contains about 220,000 clones, around 83% of which appear only once. The V end was cut by 3 bases, the J end by 5 bases, with 17 bases between. The CDR3 length is 15 residues. CDR1 and CDR2 from the germline V gene are PRHDT and FYEKMQ (reference sequence). The sequenced sample was peripheral blood. This TCR was sampled from a man aged 50-59 years who had recovered from COVID-19. The chain employs TRBV13 and TRBJ2-7; D perhaps matches TRBD1 (5 bases). This chain's CDR3 is CASSLGYPRVHEQYF. As DNA, the CDR3 is TGTGCCAGCAGCTTGGGCTACCCCAGGGTCCACGAGCAGTACTTC. Full variable domain (rest looked up from reference TRBV13 and TRBJ2-7): AAGVIQSPRHLIKEKRETATLKCYPIPRHDTVYWYQQGPGQDPQFLISFYEKMQSDKGSIPDRFSAQQFSDYHSELNMSSLELGDSALYFCASSLGYPRVHEQYFGPGTRLTVT.